Listed below are T cell receptor beta chains from one sample, sequenced in a study of T-cell reconstitution after alpha-beta-depleted transplantation in children. TCRdb re-analysed the PCR reads in MiXCR, keeping a single row per CDR3 protein. The sample shows about 980,000 distinct CDR3 sequences, about 30% of them seen only once. The sample consisted of PBMCs, mostly from graft donor cells, taken 360 days after TCRalphabeta/CD19-depleted stem cell transplant. These receptor sequences come from a boy younger than two who had a stem cell transplant for SCID, so the T cells may come from the graft donor. The CDR3 runs from the conserved cysteine through the conserved F or W.

V: TRBV12-3/TRBV12-4; length: 18; CDR3: CASSLFPPPRVFYNEQFF
V: TRBV4-1; length: 16; CDR3: CASSHKPGMGTGELFF
V: TRBV28; length: 14; CDR3: CASSLLGYNYGYTF
V: TRBV15; length: 17; CDR3: CATSRDRVAESYNEQFF
V: TRBV29-1; length: 10; CDR3: CSVLSPEAFF
V: TRBV24-1; length: 14; CDR3: CATSGPKEGETQYF
V: TRBV20-1; length: 18; CDR3: CSAKRRPAPRGNTDTQYF
V: TRBV5-1; length: 15; CDR3: CASSLEGGRAYGYTF
V: TRBV28; length: 14; CDR3: CASRTDSTYNEQFF
V: TRBV28; length: 16; CDR3: CASTGQLAGYTDTQYF
V: TRBV2; length: 14; CDR3: CASQPTGDLYEQYF
V: TRBV7-2; length: 14; CDR3: CASSFRPGNSPLHF
V: TRBV10-3; length: 13; CDR3: CAIRAGGLGEQFF
V: TRBV6-2/TRBV6-3; length: 17; CDR3: CASSYRPGQVSVGELFF
V: TRBV4-3; length: 15; CDR3: CASSQDRGGLGEQYF
V: TRBV6-1; length: 17; CDR3: CASSTNFRGGWAGELFF
V: TRBV5-5; length: 14; CDR3: CASSLQGSVYEQYF
V: TRBV5-5; length: 16; CDR3: CASSLSPGYLSYEQYF
V: TRBV9; length: 15; CDR3: CASSVGDSPFYGYTF
V: TRBV5-6; length: 13; CDR3: CASSWGLRETQYF
V: TRBV6-1; length: 18; CDR3: CASTPRSVRGSGNTEAFF
V: TRBV5-1; length: 14; CDR3: CASSLDTPAYEQYF
V: TRBV28; length: 15; CDR3: CASSFPPWRNTEAFF
V: TRBV7-2; length: 15; CDR3: CASSPPVGLWDIQYF
V: TRBV5-1; length: 16; CDR3: CASSLSGLHTSDTQYF
V: TRBV9; length: 13; CDR3: CASSVMGSDIQYF
V: TRBV10-3; length: 16; CDR3: CAISGRSGQTNYGYTF
V: TRBV5-1; length: 12; CDR3: CASSIGQGRAFF
V: TRBV7-2; length: 17; CDR3: CASSLKLGRGSYNEQFF
V: TRBV5-1; length: 15; CDR3: CASSPPRTPQETQYF
V: TRBV29-1; length: 12; CDR3: CSVESRVNIQYF
V: TRBV6-5; length: 16; CDR3: CASSYGAGASYNEQFF
V: TRBV5-1; length: 16; CDR3: CASSSLGPLSTDTQYF
V: TRBV20-1; length: 15; CDR3: CSAGVETSLPYEQYF
V: TRBV7-9; length: 14; CDR3: CASRPAERGETQYF
V: TRBV20-1; length: 14; CDR3: CSASPGQGNYGYTF
V: TRBV12-3/TRBV12-4; length: 16; CDR3: CASAGALVANTGELFF
V: TRBV7-2; length: 15; CDR3: CASSLQGRLYNEQFF
V: TRBV12-3/TRBV12-4; length: 16; CDR3: CASSLVYGQRPYEQYF
V: TRBV20-1; length: 15; CDR3: CSARDLGAAHYEQYF
V: TRBV6-1; length: 15; CDR3: CASGGATGGPEKLFF
V: TRBV6-1; length: 15; CDR3: CASSFLDREQSGYTF
V: TRBV3-1; length: 15; CDR3: CASTRSGTSAAEQFF
V: TRBV7-9; length: 14; CDR3: CASSQGHMNTEAFF
V: TRBV5-1; length: 15; CDR3: CASSLETVMNTEAFF
V: TRBV9; length: 14; CDR3: CASSASSVQETQYF
V: TRBV7-9; length: 14; CDR3: CASSLEQIPQEQFF
V: TRBV6-5; length: 15; CDR3: CASSYSKGGVWEAFF
V: TRBV28; length: 14; CDR3: CASRVTGVFHEQYF
V: TRBV9; length: 14; CDR3: CASSVSVRIAEAFF
V: TRBV18; length: 13; CDR3: CASSTSTSEVQYF
V: TRBV28; length: 16; CDR3: CASSRPSWIQAGELFF
V: TRBV12-3/TRBV12-4; length: 13; CDR3: CASSLLGFDIQYF
V: TRBV2; length: 12; CDR3: CASREQGETQYF
V: TRBV6-1; length: 16; CDR3: CASSPQGYLAKNIQYF
V: TRBV7-8; length: 13; CDR3: CASSPREDGQAFF
V: TRBV10-3; length: 17; CDR3: CAISESTWEAGRGGYTF